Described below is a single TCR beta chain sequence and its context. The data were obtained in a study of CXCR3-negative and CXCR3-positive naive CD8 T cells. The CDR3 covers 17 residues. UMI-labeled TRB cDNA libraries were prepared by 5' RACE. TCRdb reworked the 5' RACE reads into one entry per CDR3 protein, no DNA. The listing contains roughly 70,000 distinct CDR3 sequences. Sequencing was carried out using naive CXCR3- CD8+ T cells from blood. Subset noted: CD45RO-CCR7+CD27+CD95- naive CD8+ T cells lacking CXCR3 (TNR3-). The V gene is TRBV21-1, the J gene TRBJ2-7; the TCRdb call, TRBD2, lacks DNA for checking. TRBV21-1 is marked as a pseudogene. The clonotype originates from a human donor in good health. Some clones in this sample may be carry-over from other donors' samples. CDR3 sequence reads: CASSKDPPSGVTYEQYF.